The 14 T cell receptor beta chains presented below share a single source sample, sequenced in a study of T cell repertoires in cytomegalovirus infection. MiXCR was run by TCRdb on the reads, yielding one entry per CDR3 protein. The sample has 150,000 to 200,000 distinct CDR3 sequences, about 21% seen once. The sequenced sample was PBMCs. The source is a human donor in good health (CMV status not recorded). Some clones in this sample may be carry-over from other donors' samples.

The chain is built from TRBV2 and TRBJ2-2; D is unresolved. This CDR3 comprises 14 residues. CDR1 and CDR2 from the germline V gene are SNHLY and FYNNEI. Trimming shortened V by 5 bases and J by 6 bases, and 13 bases separated the two germline ends. This CDR3 is CASSFRVNSGELFF. In DNA form, the CDR3 reads TGTGCCAGCAGTTTCCGGGTGAATTCCGGGGAGCTGTTTTTT.

The V call is TRBV6-2 or TRBV6-3, the J call TRBJ2-1; TRBD1 aligns across 7 bases. Losses at the gene ends were 6 bases for V and 1 base for J; bases not matched to a gene: 6. The germline CDR1 and CDR2 sequences are MNHEY and SVGEGT. The length of the CDR3 is 15 residues. The CDR3 DNA sequence: TGTGCCAGCAGCCGCCTGGGACAGTCCTACAATGAGCAGTTCTTC. Its protein product is CASSRLGQSYNEQFF.

This clonotype was detected only a few times. The J gene is TRBJ2-5, the V gene TRBV12-5; D gene uncertain. Trimming shortened V by 3 bases and J by 1 base, and 0 bases separated the two germline ends. From germline, CDR1 is LGHNT and CDR2 FRNRAP. The length of the CDR3 is 11 residues. The CDR3 DNA is TGTGCTAGTGGTTTCCAAGAGACCCAGTACTTC. Encoded protein: CASGFQETQYF. Variable domain in full (rest from reference TRBV12-5 and TRBJ2-5): DARVTQTPRHKVTEMGQEVTMRCQPILGHNTVFWYRQTMMQGLELLAYFRNRAPLDDSGMPKDRFSAEMPDATLATLKIQPSEPRDSAVYFCASGFQETQYFGPGTRLLVL.

With regard to this clonotype: At one of its ends the junction is not consistent with the germline gene, which may arise from a read error. The chain is built from TRBV13 and TRBJ2-5; 7 bases are shared with TRBD2. The CDR3 has 15 amino acids. CDR1 and CDR2 from the germline V gene are PRHDT and FYEKMQ (reference sequence). The CDR3 reads CASSFLLADQETQYF. The CDR3 nucleotides are TGCGCCAGCAGCTTCCTTCTAGCGGACCAAGAGACCCAGTACTTC.

The chain is built from TRBV6-2 or TRBV6-3 and TRBJ1-1; no reliable D call. The V gene's germline CDR1 is MNHEY and CDR2 SVGEGT. The CDR3 totals 14 residues. V shed 3 bases and J shed 4 bases, with 12 bases lying between them. CDR3 in amino acids: CASSYRVSGTEAFF. CDR3 nucleotide sequence: TGTGCCAGCAGTTATCGTGTGAGCGGCACTGAAGCTTTCTTT.

The rearrangement joins TRBV29-1 to TRBJ2-1; possibly TRBD2 for D (5 bases). The CDR3 runs 12 residues. The germline V gene encodes CDR1 SQVTM and CDR2 ANQGSEA. The germline V and J ends were trimmed by 6 bases and 3 bases, with 9 bases remaining between them. The CDR3 DNA sequence: TGCAGCGTCCCCAGCGGCTACAATGAGCAGTTCTTC. Translated, it gives CSVPSGYNEQFF.

The chain joins TRBV25-1 to TRBJ2-7; D could derive from TRBD1 or TRBD2 (5 bases each). V was shortened by 3 bases and J by 0 bases, with 24 bases between the two germline ends. The CDR3 is 19 amino acids. Germline-derived CDR1 and CDR2 are MGHDK and SYGVNS. The CDR3 nucleotides read TGTGCCAGCAGTGATCCTAAGGACCACAGGTCGGGACCCTCCTACGAGCAGTACTTC. Translation: CASSDPKDHRSGPSYEQYF.

V gene TRBV12-3 or TRBV12-4 combines with J gene TRBJ1-4; D gene uncertain. Trimming pared 6 bases from V and 8 bases from J, leaving 13 bases between. The CDR3 runs to 13 residues. The CDR3 nucleotides are TGTGCCAGCAGACCCTCCCTGGGGGAAAAACTGTTTTTT. Translated, it gives CASRPSLGEKLFF.

This clonotype came up once. V and J are TRBV25-1 and TRBJ2-5; TRBD2 matches 7 bases. The V gene end was trimmed by 2 bases and the J gene end by 4 bases; junction bases not matched to a gene: 7. This CDR3 comprises 15 residues. CDR1 MGHDK and CDR2 SYGVNS come from the germline V gene. CDR3 sequence (DNA): TGTGCCAGCAGTGAAAGACGGGGAGGGCTAGAGACCCAGTACTTC. The encoded protein is CASSERRGGLETQYF.

The V gene is TRBV28, the J gene TRBJ2-7; tentative D call: TRBD1 (6 bases). Trimming pared 7 bases from V and 0 bases from J, leaving 13 bases between. The germline V gene encodes CDR1 MDHEN and CDR2 SYDVKM. The CDR3 contains 14 residues. CDR3 sequence: CASTVQGSSYEQYF. The CDR3 nucleotides are TGTGCCAGCACCGTACAGGGCTCCTCCTACGAGCAGTACTTC.

The rearrangement links TRBV12-3 or TRBV12-4 to TRBJ2-1, with 14 bases fitting TRBD2. The junction had 6 bases not matched to a gene; V was cut back by 8 bases and J by 9 bases. The length of the CDR3 is 14 residues. The CDR3 here is CASSGLAGVSEQFF. CDR3 bases: TGTGCCAGCTCGGGACTAGCGGGAGTATCTGAGCAGTTCTTC.

This clonotype was seen a few times. The genes are TRBV7-2 and TRBJ1-1, with D possibly being TRBD1 (6 bases). V was pared by 5 bases and J by 4 bases, with 14 bases between. Germline V lookup: CDR1 SGHTA, CDR2 FQGNSA. This CDR3 has 14 amino acids. The CDR3 coding sequence is TGTGCCAGCAGCATCACAGGGATCGGCACTGAAGCTTTCTTT. Protein product: CASSITGIGTEAFF.

This clonotype was observed a few times. V usage is TRBV18 and J usage is TRBJ1-2; 7 nucleotides agree with TRBD1. There are 14 residues in the CDR3. Germline CDR1 and CDR2: KGHSH and LQKENI. J lost 7 bases, V lost 1 base, and 6 bases had no gene match. The CDR3 DNA is TGTGCCAGCTCACCACAGGGGGCAATATCTGGCTACACCTTC. Residues: CASSPQGAISGYTF. Full variable domain (outside the CDR3, taken from reference TRBV18 and TRBJ1-2): NAGVMQNPRHLVRRRGQEARLRCSPMKGHSHVYWYRQLPEEGLKFMVYLQKENIIDESGMPKERFSAEFPKEGPSILRIQQVVRGDSAAYFCASSPQGAISGYTFGSGTRLTVV.

This clonotype has a handful of counts. The chain has TRBV19 and TRBJ2-3; 10 bases are a match to TRBD1. Germline CDR1 is LNHDA and CDR2 is SQIVND (reference sequence). The J segment lost 4 bases and the V segment lost 6 bases, leaving 4 bases of the junction unmatched. The CDR3 contains 14 residues. The CDR3 reads CASRPGQGSDTQYF. The CDR3 DNA sequence: TGTGCCAGTAGACCGGGACAGGGGTCAGATACGCAGTATTTT.